Here is one T cell receptor beta chain with its context. This entry comes from a study of shared T cell receptors in the human thymus. The ends were cut back, 4 bases at V and 8 bases at J, with 18 bases in the middle. This CDR3 is built from 14 residues. CDR1 is SGHKS, CDR2 YYEKEE, per germline (reference sequence). Generated by immunoSEQ multiplex PCR, the TCRdb table keeps only in-frame clones and is missing some. In the table there are approximately 490,000 clones, around three quarters of which are singletons. The same specimen was also included in a second study, on human thymus T cells.

This receptor was identified in a boy in the first two years of life with a congenital heart defect. Input material: thymocytes. V is TRBV5-5 and J is TRBJ1-2; possible D gene TRBD1, 5 bases. The CDR3 DNA is TGTGCCAGCAGCCTAGGGGCTGGGCCGAGGGGCTACACCTTC. Protein product: CASSLGAGPRGYTF.